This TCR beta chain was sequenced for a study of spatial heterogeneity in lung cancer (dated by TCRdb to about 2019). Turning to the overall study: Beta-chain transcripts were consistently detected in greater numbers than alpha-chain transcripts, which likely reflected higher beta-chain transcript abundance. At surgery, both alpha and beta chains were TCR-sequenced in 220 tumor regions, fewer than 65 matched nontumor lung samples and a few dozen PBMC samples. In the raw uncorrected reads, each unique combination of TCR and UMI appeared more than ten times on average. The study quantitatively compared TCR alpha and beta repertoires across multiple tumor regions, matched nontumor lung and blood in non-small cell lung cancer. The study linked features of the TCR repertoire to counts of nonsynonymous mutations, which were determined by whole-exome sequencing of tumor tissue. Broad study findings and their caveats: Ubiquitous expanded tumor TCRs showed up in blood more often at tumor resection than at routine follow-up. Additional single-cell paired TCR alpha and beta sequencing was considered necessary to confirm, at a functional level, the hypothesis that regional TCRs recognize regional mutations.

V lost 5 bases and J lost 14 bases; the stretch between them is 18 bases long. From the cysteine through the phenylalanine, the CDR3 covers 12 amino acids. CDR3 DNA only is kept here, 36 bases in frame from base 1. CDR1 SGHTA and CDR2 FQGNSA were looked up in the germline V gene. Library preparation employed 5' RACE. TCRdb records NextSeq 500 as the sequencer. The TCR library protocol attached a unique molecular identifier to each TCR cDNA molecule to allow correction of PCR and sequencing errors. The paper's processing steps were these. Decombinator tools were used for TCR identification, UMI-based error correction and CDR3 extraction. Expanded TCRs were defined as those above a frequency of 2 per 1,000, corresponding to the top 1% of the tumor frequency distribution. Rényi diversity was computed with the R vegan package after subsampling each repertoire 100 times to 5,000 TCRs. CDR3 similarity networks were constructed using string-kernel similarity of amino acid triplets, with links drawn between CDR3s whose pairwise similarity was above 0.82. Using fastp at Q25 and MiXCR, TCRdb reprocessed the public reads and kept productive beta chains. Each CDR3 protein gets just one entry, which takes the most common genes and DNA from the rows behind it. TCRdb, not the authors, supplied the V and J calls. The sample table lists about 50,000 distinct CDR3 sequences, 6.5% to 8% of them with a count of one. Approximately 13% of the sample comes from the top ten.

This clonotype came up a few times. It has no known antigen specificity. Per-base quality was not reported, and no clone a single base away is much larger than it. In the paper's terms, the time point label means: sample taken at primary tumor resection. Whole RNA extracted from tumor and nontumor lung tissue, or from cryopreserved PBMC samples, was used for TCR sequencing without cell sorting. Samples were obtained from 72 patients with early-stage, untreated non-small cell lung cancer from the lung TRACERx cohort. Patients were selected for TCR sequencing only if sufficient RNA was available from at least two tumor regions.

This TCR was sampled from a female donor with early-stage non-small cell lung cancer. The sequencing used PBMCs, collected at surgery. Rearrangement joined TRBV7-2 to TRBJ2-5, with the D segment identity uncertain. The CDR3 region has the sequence CASSPPRSRAYF. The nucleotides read TGTGCCAGCAGCCCACCAAGATCCCGGGCCTACTTC.